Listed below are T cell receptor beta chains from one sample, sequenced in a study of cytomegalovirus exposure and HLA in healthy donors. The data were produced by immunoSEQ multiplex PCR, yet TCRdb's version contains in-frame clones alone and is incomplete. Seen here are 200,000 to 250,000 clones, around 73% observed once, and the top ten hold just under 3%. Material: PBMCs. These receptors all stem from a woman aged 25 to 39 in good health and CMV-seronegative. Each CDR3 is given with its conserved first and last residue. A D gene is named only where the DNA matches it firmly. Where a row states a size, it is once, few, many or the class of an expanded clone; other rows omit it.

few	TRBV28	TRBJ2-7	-	CASSYVPSGSYEQYF	TGTGCCAGCAGTTATGTTCCTTCGGGTTCCTACGAGCAGTACTTC
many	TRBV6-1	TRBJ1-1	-	CASIEASMKAFF	TGTGCCAGCATCGAGGCTTCAATGAAGGCTTTCTTT
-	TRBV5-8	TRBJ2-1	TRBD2	CASSLGGTSGRVWSYNEQFF	TGTGCCAGCAGCTTGGGGGGGACTAGCGGGAGGGTCTGGTCCTACAATGAGCAGTTCTTC
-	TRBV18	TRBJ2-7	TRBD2	CASSPLAGGDEQYF	TGTGCCAGCTCACCACTAGCGGGGGGAGACGAGCAGTACTTC
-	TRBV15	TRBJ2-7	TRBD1	CATSRGTGEYEQYF	TGTGCCACCAGCAGAGGGACAGGCGAATACGAGCAGTACTTC
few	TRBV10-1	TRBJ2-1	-	CASRAYRFKGPNNEQFF	TGCGCCAGCAGGGCATACAGGTTCAAGGGCCCTAACAATGAGCAGTTCTTC
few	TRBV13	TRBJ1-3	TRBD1	CASSLRGRGAGNTIYF	TGTGCCAGCAGCCTGAGGGGGCGAGGCGCTGGAAACACCATATATTTT
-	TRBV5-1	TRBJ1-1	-	CASTSRAGMNTEAFF	TGCGCCAGCACATCTCGAGCAGGAATGAACACTGAAGCTTTCTTT
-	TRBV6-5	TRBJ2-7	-	CASSRGKFRYEQYF	TGTGCCAGCAGCCGCGGGAAGTTCCGGTACGAGCAGTACTTC
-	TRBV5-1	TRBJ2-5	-	CASSWSSVGGETQYF	TGCGCCAGCAGCTGGAGTTCCGTGGGTGGTGAGACCCAGTACTTC
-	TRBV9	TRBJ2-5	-	CASSASSGGARETQYF	TGTGCCAGCAGCGCCAGTAGCGGAGGGGCCCGAGAGACCCAGTACTTC
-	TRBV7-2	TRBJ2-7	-	CASSLGSGDRRISYEQYF	TGTGCCAGCAGCTTAGGGTCGGGAGACAGACGGATCTCCTACGAGCAGTACTTC
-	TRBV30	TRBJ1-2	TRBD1	CAWTEGADGYTF	TGTGCCTGGACGGAGGGGGCAGATGGCTACACCTTC
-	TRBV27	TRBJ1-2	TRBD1	CASSLIGQGVNNYGYTF	TGTGCCAGCAGTCTTATCGGACAGGGCGTAAATAACTATGGCTACACCTTC
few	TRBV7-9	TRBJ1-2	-	CASSLLGQNYGYTF	TGTGCCAGCAGCTTATTAGGACAGAACTATGGCTACACCTTC
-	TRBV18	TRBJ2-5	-	CASSPGQETQYF	TGTGCCAGCTCCCCGGGCCAAGAGACCCAGTACTTC